A selection of T cell receptor beta chains follows, all from one sample in a study of OX40 agonist ivuxolimab in advanced cancers. The protocol was immunoSEQ multiplex PCR, while the TCRdb copy is restricted to in-frame clones and leaves out a portion. The sample lists some 140,000 clones; over 75% were seen once. The sequencing used CD4+ or CD8+ T cells sorted from blood, collected in a trial of the OX40 agonist ivuxolimab. The receptors were gathered from an adult with an advanced solid tumor such as melanoma, head and neck, liver or kidney cancer. The CDR3 runs from the conserved cysteine through the conserved F or W. The D gene is left open where the match is weak. Rows may omit the clone size; those that give it use once, few, many or a size class.

D: TRBD1
size: NA
V: TRBV5-3
J: TRBJ2-5
CDR3: CARSAGTAKQETQYF
DNA: TGTGCCAGAAGCGCCGGGACAGCAAAGCAAGAGACCCAGTACTTC

D: TRBD1
size: NA
V: TRBV7-9
J: TRBJ2-5
CDR3: CASTRQGVQETQYF
DNA: TGTGCCAGCACAAGACAGGGGGTCCAAGAGACCCAGTACTTC

D: NA
size: few
V: TRBV19
J: TRBJ1-1
CDR3: CASIPTGIPEAFF
DNA: TGTGCCAGTATCCCTACAGGGATACCTGAAGCTTTCTTT

D: TRBD1
size: NA
V: TRBV5-1
J: TRBJ2-4
CDR3: CASSLRQGSRPKNIQYF
DNA: TGCGCCAGCAGCTTGAGACAGGGAAGTCGGCCCAAAAACATTCAGTACTTC

D: TRBD1
size: NA
V: TRBV15
J: TRBJ1-6
CDR3: CATTGTGRNSPLHF
DNA: TGTGCCACCACCGGGACAGGGAGGAATTCACCCCTCCACTTT

D: TRBD1
size: many
V: TRBV28
J: TRBJ2-2
CDR3: CASSVGTDTGELFF
DNA: TGTGCCAGCAGTGTTGGGACAGACACCGGGGAGCTGTTTTTT

D: TRBD2
size: NA
V: TRBV28
J: TRBJ2-7
CDR3: CASSPPSGRPSSYEQYF
DNA: TGTGCCAGCAGCCCACCTAGCGGGAGACCTAGCTCCTACGAGCAGTACTTC

D: TRBD1
size: NA
V: TRBV27
J: TRBJ1-1
CDR3: CASSPLGQGSTEAFF
DNA: TGTGCCAGCAGTCCCCTCGGACAGGGGAGCACTGAAGCTTTCTTT

D: TRBD2
size: NA
V: TRBV9
J: TRBJ2-7
CDR3: CASSPRAGGSGEQYF
DNA: TGTGCCAGCAGCCCCCGAGCGGGAGGCTCGGGCGAGCAGTACTTC

D: NA
size: NA
V: TRBV19
J: TRBJ2-3
CDR3: CASSTTQGTTQYF
DNA: TGTGCCAGTAGTACCACGCAGGGGACAACCCAGTATTTT

D: NA
size: NA
V: TRBV29-1
J: TRBJ2-1
CDR3: CSVEGGQGLYNEQFF
DNA: TGCAGCGTGGAAGGAGGGCAGGGGTTATACAATGAGCAGTTCTTC

D: NA
size: NA
V: TRBV6-1
J: TRBJ2-1
CDR3: CASSPTRYEQFF
DNA: TGTGCCAGCAGTCCGACTAGGTACGAGCAGTTCTTC

D: TRBD1
size: NA
V: TRBV28
J: TRBJ2-1
CDR3: CASSQQGTYNEQFF
DNA: TGTGCCAGCAGTCAACAGGGGACGTACAATGAGCAGTTCTTC

D: NA
size: NA
V: TRBV29-1
J: TRBJ1-4
CDR3: CSVATSGFRNEKLFF
DNA: TGCAGCGTTGCTACTTCCGGGTTCAGAAATGAAAAACTGTTTTTT

D: NA
size: NA
V: TRBV6-5
J: TRBJ1-3
CDR3: CASSYGGQLGNTIYF
DNA: TGTGCCAGCAGTTACGGGGGACAACTCGGAAACACCATATATTTT

D: NA
size: NA
V: TRBV9
J: TRBJ1-2
CDR3: CASSAPYGYTF
DNA: TGTGCCAGCAGCGCCCCCTATGGCTACACCTTC

D: NA
size: NA
V: TRBV19
J: TRBJ2-3
CDR3: CASRTRGGTDTQYF
DNA: TGTGCCAGTCGTACCAGGGGAGGCACAGATACGCAGTATTTT

D: NA
size: NA
V: TRBV30
J: TRBJ2-3
CDR3: CAWSVPLLNTQYF
DNA: TGTGCCTGGAGTGTCCCCCTCCTAAATACGCAGTATTTT

D: NA
size: NA
V: TRBV28
J: TRBJ1-1
CDR3: CASIPSPGQTMNTEAFF
DNA: TGTGCCAGCATCCCGAGCCCAGGACAGACGATGAACACTGAAGCTTTCTTT

D: NA
size: NA
V: TRBV2
J: TRBJ2-2
CDR3: CASSARLGTGELFF
DNA: TGTGCCAGCAGTGCCCGTTTGGGTACCGGGGAGCTGTTTTTT

D: NA
size: NA
V: TRBV25-1
J: TRBJ2-7
CDR3: CAAGPGHYEQYF
DNA: TGTGCCGCGGGACCGGGGCACTACGAGCAGTACTTC

D: NA
size: NA
V: TRBV19
J: TRBJ1-3
CDR3: CASSITSSGNTIYF
DNA: TGTGCCAGTAGTATTACCTCGTCTGGAAACACCATATATTTT

D: NA
size: NA
V: TRBV18
J: TRBJ2-1
CDR3: CASSPEGGNEQFF
DNA: TGTGCCAGCTCACCGGAAGGGGGAAATGAGCAGTTCTTC

D: NA
size: NA
V: TRBV28
J: TRBJ2-7
CDR3: CASSLYRFYEQYF
DNA: TGTGCCAGCAGTTTATACAGGTTCTACGAGCAGTACTTC

D: TRBD1
size: NA
V: TRBV6-1
J: TRBJ2-2
CDR3: CASSGQGYTGELFF
DNA: TGTGCCAGCAGTGGACAGGGGTACACCGGGGAGCTGTTTTTT

D: TRBD1
size: NA
V: TRBV5-1
J: TRBJ1-1
CDR3: CASSLGTGGSNTEAFF
DNA: TGCGCCAGCAGCTTGGGGACAGGGGGCTCGAACACTGAAGCTTTCTTT

D: TRBD1
size: NA
V: TRBV27
J: TRBJ1-4
CDR3: CASGGDSVNEKLFF
DNA: TGTGCCAGCGGAGGGGACAGCGTTAATGAAAAACTGTTTTTT

D: NA
size: NA
V: TRBV10-1
J: TRBJ2-1
CDR3: CASSETLGEGTSNNEQFF
DNA: TGCGCCAGCAGTGAGACCCTGGGAGAGGGAACAAGTAACAATGAGCAGTTCTTC

D: TRBD2
size: NA
V: TRBV2
J: TRBJ2-2
CDR3: CASRRNIAGVTGELFF
DNA: TGTGCCAGCAGGAGGAACATAGCGGGAGTGACCGGGGAGCTGTTTTTT

D: NA
size: NA
V: TRBV11-2
J: TRBJ1-1
CDR3: CASSLGVRGTEAFF
DNA: TGTGCCAGCAGCTTAGGGGTTCGTGGGACTGAAGCTTTCTTT

D: TRBD2
size: NA
V: TRBV4-2
J: TRBJ2-7
CDR3: CASSQRLAGEDEQYF
DNA: TGTGCCAGCAGCCAGAGACTAGCGGGAGAGGACGAGCAGTACTTC

D: NA
size: NA
V: TRBV13
J: TRBJ1-2
CDR3: CASSLPKNYGYTF
DNA: TGTGCCAGCAGCCTACCAAAGAACTATGGCTACACCTTC

D: NA
size: few
V: TRBV9
J: TRBJ1-1
CDR3: CASSVGERYTEAFF
DNA: TGTGCCAGCAGCGTAGGAGAGCGCTACACTGAAGCTTTCTTT

D: NA
size: NA
V: TRBV19
J: TRBJ2-3
CDR3: CASSIFQGSTDTQYF
DNA: TGTGCCAGTAGTATCTTCCAGGGGAGCACAGATACGCAGTATTTT

D: NA
size: once
V: TRBV7-9
J: TRBJ1-2
CDR3: CASSQSRAGYGYTF
DNA: TGTGCCAGCAGCCAGAGTCGGGCAGGGTATGGCTACACCTTC

D: TRBD1
size: NA
V: TRBV15
J: TRBJ1-2
CDR3: CATSIGQGAADGYTF
DNA: TGTGCCACCAGCATCGGACAGGGAGCGGCAGATGGCTACACCTTC

D: TRBD2
size: NA
V: TRBV5-4
J: TRBJ2-5
CDR3: CASSLSGREARETQYF
DNA: TGTGCCAGCAGCTTGAGTGGGCGGGAGGCGCGGGAGACCCAGTACTTC

D: TRBD1
size: NA
V: TRBV28
J: TRBJ2-7
CDR3: CASRGSGTGPYEQYF
DNA: TGTGCCAGCAGGGGGAGCGGGACAGGGCCGTACGAGCAGTACTTC

D: NA
size: NA
V: TRBV19
J: TRBJ1-3
CDR3: CASSYGNSGNTIYF
DNA: TGTGCCAGTAGTTACGGGAACTCTGGAAACACCATATATTTT

D: NA
size: NA
V: TRBV5-1
J: TRBJ1-5
CDR3: CASSLEGGNQPQHF
DNA: TGCGCCAGCAGCTTGGAAGGCGGGAATCAGCCCCAGCATTTT

D: NA
size: NA
V: TRBV4-1
J: TRBJ1-4
CDR3: CASSQDRGVLSTNEKLFF
DNA: TGCGCCAGCAGCCAAGATCGGGGAGTGCTATCAACTAATGAAAAACTGTTTTTT

D: NA
size: NA
V: TRBV5-4
J: TRBJ2-3
CDR3: CASSTEVASTDTQYF
DNA: TGTGCCAGCAGCACCGAGGTTGCTAGCACAGATACGCAGTATTTT

D: NA
size: NA
V: TRBV9
J: TRBJ2-3
CDR3: CASSPPQAYSTDTQYF
DNA: TGTGCCAGCAGCCCTCCGCAGGCTTACTCCACAGATACGCAGTATTTT

D: TRBD1
size: NA
V: TRBV10-3
J: TRBJ2-3
CDR3: CAISVEDRVTDTQYF
DNA: TGTGCCATCAGTGTGGAGGACAGGGTGACAGATACGCAGTATTTT

D: TRBD2
size: NA
V: TRBV19
J: TRBJ2-1
CDR3: CASSILQGLAGYNEQFF
DNA: TGTGCCAGTAGTATACTCCAGGGACTAGCGGGGTACAATGAGCAGTTCTTC

D: NA
size: NA
V: TRBV28
J: TRBJ2-7
CDR3: CASKKGHGSSYEQYF
DNA: TGTGCCAGCAAAAAGGGTCACGGGTCCTCCTACGAGCAGTACTTC

D: NA
size: NA
V: TRBV19
J: TRBJ1-5
CDR3: CASLSGQRSQPQHF
DNA: TGTGCCAGTCTCTCCGGACAGAGGAGTCAGCCCCAGCATTTT

D: NA
size: NA
V: TRBV19
J: TRBJ1-1
CDR3: CASSNRGPTEAFF
DNA: TGTGCCAGTAGTAATCGGGGCCCCACTGAAGCTTTCTTT